One and the same sample provided the 20 T cell receptor beta chains below, sequenced in a study of blood T cells in healthy people across ages. A J-beta primer mix and a sample-barcoded 5' primer were used in a second PCR of roughly 6 to 12 cycles. TCRdb used MiXCR to reprocess the 5' RACE reads, holding one entry per CDR3 protein. The sample lists approximately 810,000 distinct CDR3 sequences, about 34% seen once, with about an eighth in the top ten. The sequencing input was blood. All receptors derive from a man aged 18 to 30 in good health.

The V and J genes are TRBV7-3 and TRBJ2-2; 7 nucleotides agree with TRBD1. V lost 5 bases to trimming and J lost 3 bases; unmatched junction nucleotides: 9. CDR3 length: 16 amino acids. Germline V gene data show CDR1 as SGHTA and CDR2 as FQGTGA. The CDR3 reads CASSPRPGTDTGELFF. The CDR3 DNA follows: TGTGCCAGCAGCCCTCGTCCCGGGACAGACACCGGGGAGCTGTTTTTT.

Only a few counts were recorded for this clonotype. V usage is TRBV6-2 or TRBV6-3 and J usage is TRBJ2-1, with D tentatively TRBD1 (6 bases). The V and J ends lost 8 bases and 1 base respectively, with 12 bases between them. This CDR3 comprises 14 residues. Germline V gene sequence: CDR1 MNHEY, CDR2 SVGEGT. The CDR3 region is CASGEGGSYNEQFF. The CDR3 DNA follows: TGTGCCAGCGGTGAAGGGGGATCCTACAATGAGCAGTTCTTC.

This clonotype was counted between two and nine times. The rearrangement uses TRBV4-2 and TRBJ1-4; a weak D match, TRBD1 (5 bases). CDR1 is LGHNA, CDR2 YNFKEQ, per germline. Deletions cut 0 bases from V and 7 bases from J, with 12 bases between. The CDR3 has 15 amino acids. CDR3: CASSQDRDAFEKLFF. DNA for the CDR3: TGTGCCAGCAGCCAAGACCGGGACGCGTTTGAAAAACTGTTTTTT.

This clonotype came up a few times. The chain joins TRBV7-2 to TRBJ1-6, with D possibly matching TRBD1 (5 bases). CDR1 and CDR2 from the germline V gene are SGHTA and FQGNSA. With 6 bases removed from V and 9 bases from J, the gap between germline ends came to 15 bases. The CDR3 sequence is 14 residues long. The CDR3 region is CASRSTAEGSPLHF. As DNA, the CDR3 is TGTGCCAGCAGATCGACAGCCGAGGGTTCACCCCTCCACTTT.

Points on this clonotype: A read error may explain this, as a much larger clone is one base away. DNA for the CDR3: TGTGCCAGCAGTTGGCGGGTCACAGATACGCGGTATTTT. Translation gives CASSWRVTDTRYF. This chain connects TRBV12-3 or TRBV12-4 to TRBJ2-3; D perhaps matches TRBD2 (5 bases). The CDR3 is 13 amino acids.

This clonotype came up a few times. The V gene is TRBV12-3 or TRBV12-4, the J gene TRBJ2-7; D not certain. The CDR3 runs 12 residues. Deletions cut 5 bases from V and 7 bases from J, with 12 bases between. CDR3 sequence reads: CASSRNHNEQYF. In nucleotides, the CDR3 is TGTGCCAGCAGTCGAAATCACAATGAGCAGTACTTC.

This clonotype has a count of ten or more. The rearrangement joins TRBV7-2 to TRBJ2-3; unclear D gene. CDR3 length: 18 amino acids. Trimming removed 3 bases from V and 1 base from J, with 20 bases in between. The germline V gene has CDR1 SGHTA and CDR2 FQGNSA. CDR3 DNA sequence: TGTGCCAGCAGCTTTAAGGCCTCGGATACGTGGGGCACAGATACGCAGTATTTT. Translated, it gives CASSFKASDTWGTDTQYF.

As regards this clonotype: A junction end diverges from the germline sequence, so it may reflect a read error. The gene calls are TRBV11-2 and TRBJ1-6, with D possibly being TRBD1 (5 bases). Per the germline V gene, CDR1 is SGHAT and CDR2 is FQNNGV. The CDR3 loop spans 17 amino acids. CDR3 DNA sequence: TGTGCCAGCAGCTTAACCGATTGGATTGGGGGGAATTCACCTCTCCACTTT. Its protein is CASSLTDWIGGNSPLHF.

The V and J genes are TRBV29-1 and TRBJ1-4; D call uncertain. Germline lookup yields CDR1 SQVTM and CDR2 ANQGSEA. Trimming took 4 bases from V and 10 from J, leaving 16 bases between them. The CDR3 consists of 13 residues. CDR3 nucleotide sequence: TGCAGCGTTGTACTGTCGGGGAACGGAAAACTGTTTTTT. It is translated as CSVVLSGNGKLFF.

This clonotype was observed a handful of times. The genes are TRBV12-3 or TRBV12-4 and TRBJ2-1; 12 bases match TRBD2. V gave up 6 bases and J gave up 8 bases; unmatched junction bases: 5. CDR3 length equals 14 residues. CDR3 DNA: TGTGCCAGCAGACCTAGCGGGGGGGCCGATGAGCAGTTCTTC. Translation gives CASRPSGGADEQFF.

For this clonotype: One junction end disagrees with the germline gene, perhaps due to a read error. The chain recombines TRBV4-3 with TRBJ2-1; 8 bases agree with TRBD2. The CDR3 covers 17 residues. Looked up from germline, CDR1 is LGHNA and CDR2 is YSLEER. The CDR3 reads CASSPTFGGDSYNVQFF. CDR3 bases: TGCGCCAGCAGCCCCACCTTCGGGGGGGACTCCTACAATGTGCAGTTCTTC.

The chain employs TRBV18 and TRBJ2-5; weak D call: TRBD2 (5 bases). This CDR3 is 15 amino acids long. Looked up from germline, CDR1 is KGHSH and CDR2 is LQKENI. Trimming removed 0 bases from V and 1 base from J, with 9 bases in between. The CDR3 coding sequence is TGTGCCAGCTCACCACCGTATACTAGCCAAGAGACCCAGTACTTC. Its protein is CASSPPYTSQETQYF. Drawing the rest from reference TRBV18 and TRBJ2-5, the complete variable domain is NAGVMQNPRHLVRRRGQEARLRCSPMKGHSHVYWYRQLPEEGLKFMVYLQKENIIDESGMPKERFSAEFPKEGPSILRIQQVVRGDSAAYFCASSPPYTSQETQYFGPGTRLLVL.

The chain couples TRBV5-6 to TRBJ2-3; 12 nucleotides agree with TRBD2. Unmatched junction bases numbered 12, after V lost 3 bases and J lost 4 bases. Germline V lookup: CDR1 SGHDT, CDR2 YYEEEE. CDR3 length: 18 residues. The CDR3 loop is CASSSTSGGSFLADTQYF. The CDR3 nucleotides are TGTGCCAGCAGCTCCACTAGCGGGGGGTCTTTTCTCGCAGATACGCAGTATTTT. The full variable domain, with the rest looked up from reference TRBV5-6 and TRBJ2-3, is DAGVTQSPTHLIKTRGQQVTLRCSPKSGHDTVSWYQQALGQGPQFIFQYYEEEERQRGNFPDRFSGHQFPNYSSELNVNALLLGDSALYLCASSSTSGGSFLADTQYFGPGTRLTVL.

Remarks on this clonotype: The germline gene is not matched at one end of the junction; a read error may be the cause. The chain employs TRBV20-1 and TRBJ1-2; a possible D gene is TRBD1 (6 bases). The CDR3 runs 16 residues. Germline-derived CDR1 and CDR2 are DFQATT and SNEGSKA (reference sequence). The CDR3 spells CSARPVKSDSLYGCTF. CDR3 DNA sequence: TGCAGTGCTAGACCCGTCAAATCGGACAGCCTCTATGGCTGCACCTTC.

This clonotype has at least ten counts. The rearrangement joins TRBV29-1 to TRBJ2-1; D gene unclear. Germline V gives CDR1 SQVTM, CDR2 ANQGSEA. This CDR3 spans 15 amino acids. V gave up 1 base and J gave up 2 bases, with 12 bases separating them. This CDR3 is CSVEGSLGPYNEQFF. CDR3 coding DNA: TGCAGCGTTGAAGGGTCATTGGGTCCCTACAATGAGCAGTTCTTC.

There are a few counts of this clonotype. In DNA form, the CDR3 reads TGCGCCAGCAGCCAAGATAGGCGGGGGAACTATGGCTACACCTTC. Its translation is CASSQDRRGNYGYTF. This sequence joins TRBV4-3 and TRBJ1-2; D perhaps matches TRBD1 (5 bases). The germline CDR1 and CDR2 sequences are LGHNA and YSLEER. V lost 0 bases, J lost 2 bases, and 10 bases lay in between. The CDR3 spans 15 residues.

This clonotype was recorded once. The CDR3 sequence is CASSSGFSSYNEQFF. Here the CDR3 DNA reads TGTGCCAGCTCTTCGGGGTTCAGCTCCTACAATGAGCAGTTCTTC. The J gene is TRBJ2-1, the V gene TRBV7-9; the D gene is possibly TRBD2 (5 bases). The CDR3 has 15 residues. With 8 bases removed from V and 0 bases from J, the gap between germline ends came to 14 bases. Per the germline V gene, CDR1 is SEHNR and CDR2 is FQNEAQ (reference sequence).

The rearrangement links TRBV12-3 or TRBV12-4 to TRBJ2-1; 8 bases align to TRBD1. This CDR3 region has 14 residues. J was trimmed by 8 bases and V by 7 bases; bases with no gene match: 10. The CDR3 region has the DNA TGTGCCAGCATAAACAGGGGGGCAGGGGATGAGCAGTTCTTC. This gives the protein CASINRGAGDEQFF.

This chain joins TRBV5-1 and TRBJ2-3; 7 bases agree with TRBD2. Germline CDR1 SGHRS, CDR2 YFSETQ. This CDR3 contains 14 residues. Germline trimming cut 0 bases from V and 6 bases from J; bases unmatched to any gene: 4. CDR3 sequence (DNA): TGCGCCAGCAGCTTGGTCCTAGCGGTGGATACGCAGTATTTT. This codes for CASSLVLAVDTQYF.

The rearrangement links TRBV7-2 to TRBJ2-1, with TRBD2 matching over 11 bases. The junction had 10 bases not matched to a gene; V was cut back by 5 bases and J by 4 bases. The CDR3 consists of 17 residues. Germline lookup yields CDR1 SGHTA and CDR2 FQGNSA. CDR3 in amino acids: CASSPGLADSTYNEQFF. The CDR3 DNA is TGTGCCAGCAGCCCGGGACTAGCGGATTCCACATACAATGAGCAGTTCTTC.